This TCR beta chain came from a study of shared clonotypes between healthy human individuals. None of the donors, who were healthy HIV-negative adults, had recently had acute infections or vaccinations. Unmatched junction bases numbered 3, after V lost 5 bases and J lost 4 bases. This CDR3 comprises 15 residues. Germline lookup yields CDR1 SGHVS and CDR2 FNYEAQ. Deep was the level at which the assay was run. How the authors handled the data: ImmunoSEQ yielded junction-only sequences lacking quality scores, so filtering differed. Measured with immunoSEQ multiplex PCR; TCRdb has only the in-frame clones, and not every one. The DNA gave D and trimming, while V, J and clone size come from that table. The data hold more than 450,000 clones, with around 79% observed a single time.

The sequence derives from a woman in her thirties or forties in good health. Some clones in this sample may be carry-over from other donors' samples. This sequence joins TRBV7-6 and TRBJ2-1, with 12 bases matching TRBD2. The sequenced sample was PBMCs. In nucleotides, the CDR3 is TGTGCCAGCAGCCGAGGACTAGCGGGATACAATGAGCAGTTCTTC. Translation gives CASSRGLAGYNEQFF.